This T cell receptor (beta chain) was recorded in a study of identical twins. Study-wide results and caveats: Fewer insertions characterized abundant cord blood beta clonotypes, whereas memory repertoires showed none.

This CDR3 is built from 14 residues. Germline V lookup: CDR1 SGDLS, CDR2 YYNGEE. V was clipped by 3 bases and J by 3 bases; unmatched bases: 6. TCRdb re-analysed the 5' RACE reads in MiXCR, keeping a single row per CDR3 protein. The table records 400,000 to 650,000 distinct CDR3 sequences, approximately 22% of them present only once. This clonotype was counted at least ten times. Its specificity is not known. These same records also appear under a second study, on T cells expressing NK-cell markers. From that second work: According to the study, TCR beta repertoires originated from sorted CD3+CD56+NKG2C+, CD3+CD56+NKG2C- and CD3+CD56-NKG2C+ T cells. Dominant NKG2C+ clonotypes accounted for roughly 1.0-7.5% of CD8+ T cells in 5 to 7 donors.

The chain links TRBV9 to TRBJ2-7, with TRBD1 matching over 7 bases. Material for sequencing was CD4+ T cells sorted from blood. This clonotype was obtained from a woman aged 18-29 years in good health. The CDR3 protein is CASSAGTAYYEQYF. CDR3 sequence (DNA): TGTGCCAGCAGCGCGGGGACAGCCTACTACGAGCAGTACTTC.